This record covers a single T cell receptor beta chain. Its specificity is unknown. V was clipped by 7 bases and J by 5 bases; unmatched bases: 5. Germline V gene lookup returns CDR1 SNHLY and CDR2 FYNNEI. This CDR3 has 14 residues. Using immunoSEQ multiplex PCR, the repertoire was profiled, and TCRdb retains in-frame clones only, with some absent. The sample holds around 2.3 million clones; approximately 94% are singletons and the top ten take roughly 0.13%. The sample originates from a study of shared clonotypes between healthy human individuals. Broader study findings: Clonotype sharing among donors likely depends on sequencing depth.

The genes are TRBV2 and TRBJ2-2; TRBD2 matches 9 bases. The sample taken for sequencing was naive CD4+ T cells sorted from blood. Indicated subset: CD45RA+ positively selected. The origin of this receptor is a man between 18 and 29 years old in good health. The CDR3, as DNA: TGTGCCAGCAATGGCGGGGGGGCGACCGGGGAGCTGTTTTTT. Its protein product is CASNGGGATGELFF.